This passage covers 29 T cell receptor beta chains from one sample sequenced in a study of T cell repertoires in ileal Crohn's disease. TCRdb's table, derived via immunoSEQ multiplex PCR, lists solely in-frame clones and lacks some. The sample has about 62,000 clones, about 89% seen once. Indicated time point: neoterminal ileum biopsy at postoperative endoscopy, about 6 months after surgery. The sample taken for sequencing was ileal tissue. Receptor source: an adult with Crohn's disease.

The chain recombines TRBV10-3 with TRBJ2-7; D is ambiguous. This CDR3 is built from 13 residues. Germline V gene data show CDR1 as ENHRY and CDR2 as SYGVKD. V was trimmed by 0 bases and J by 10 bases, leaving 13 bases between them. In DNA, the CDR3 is TGTGCCATCAGTGAGTCGCCCACCCTAGGCCAGTACGTC. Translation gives CAISESPTLGQYV.

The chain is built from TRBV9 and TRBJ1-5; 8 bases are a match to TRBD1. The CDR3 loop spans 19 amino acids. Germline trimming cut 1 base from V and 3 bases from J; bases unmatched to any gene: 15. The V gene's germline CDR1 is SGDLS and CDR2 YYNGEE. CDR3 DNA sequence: TGTGCCAGCAGCGTACCCGCCGGGGCAGGGGGCTGTGTCAATCAGCCCCAGCATTTT. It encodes CASSVPAGAGGCVNQPQHF.

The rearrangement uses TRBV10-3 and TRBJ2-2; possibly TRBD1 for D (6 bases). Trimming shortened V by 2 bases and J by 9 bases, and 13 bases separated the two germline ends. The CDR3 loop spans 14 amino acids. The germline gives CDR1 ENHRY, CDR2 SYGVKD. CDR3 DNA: TGTGCCATCAGTGAGACAGGGAGCGTTCGGGAGCTGTTTTTT. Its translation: CAISETGSVRELFF.

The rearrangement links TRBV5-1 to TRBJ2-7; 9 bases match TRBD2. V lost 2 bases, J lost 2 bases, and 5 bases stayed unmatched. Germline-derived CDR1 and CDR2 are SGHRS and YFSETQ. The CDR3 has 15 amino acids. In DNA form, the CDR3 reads TGCGCCAGCAGCTTATCTAGCGGGATGGCCTACGAGCAGTACTTC. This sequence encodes CASSLSSGMAYEQYF.

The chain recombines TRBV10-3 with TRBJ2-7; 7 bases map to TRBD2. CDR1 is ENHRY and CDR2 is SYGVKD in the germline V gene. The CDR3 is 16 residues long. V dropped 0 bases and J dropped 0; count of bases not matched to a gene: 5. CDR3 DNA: TGTGCCATCAGTGAGTCGGCTAGCGGAACCTCCTACGAGCAGTACTTC. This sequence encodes CAISESASGTSYEQYF.

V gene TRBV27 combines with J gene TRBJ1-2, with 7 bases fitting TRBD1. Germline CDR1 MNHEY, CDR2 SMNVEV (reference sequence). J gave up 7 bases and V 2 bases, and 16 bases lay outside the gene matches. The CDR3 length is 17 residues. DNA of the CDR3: TGTGCCAGCAGTTTAGGATCCGGACAGGCCGAGGGGGGTGGCTACACCTTC. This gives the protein CASSLGSGQAEGGGYTF.

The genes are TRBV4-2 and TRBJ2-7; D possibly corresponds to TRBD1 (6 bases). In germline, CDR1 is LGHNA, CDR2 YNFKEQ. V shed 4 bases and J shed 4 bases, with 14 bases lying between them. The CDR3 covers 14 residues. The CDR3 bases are TGTGCCAGCAGCCCAAATACAGGGACGTACGAGCAGTACTTC. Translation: CASSPNTGTYEQYF.

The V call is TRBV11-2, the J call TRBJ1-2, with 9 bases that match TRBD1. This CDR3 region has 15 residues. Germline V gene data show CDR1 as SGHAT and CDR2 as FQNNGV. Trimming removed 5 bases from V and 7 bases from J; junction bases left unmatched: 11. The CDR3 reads CASSVTGTGNFGYTF. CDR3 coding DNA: TGTGCCAGCAGCGTTACCGGGACAGGGAATTTTGGCTACACCTTC.

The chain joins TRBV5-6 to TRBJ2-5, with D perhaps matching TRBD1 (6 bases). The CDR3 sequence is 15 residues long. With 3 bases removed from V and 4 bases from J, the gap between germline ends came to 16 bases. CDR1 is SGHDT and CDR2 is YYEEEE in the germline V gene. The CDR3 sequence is CASSSPGVWRETQYF. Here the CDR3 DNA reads TGTGCCAGCAGCTCCCCAGGGGTTTGGAGAGAGACCCAGTACTTC.

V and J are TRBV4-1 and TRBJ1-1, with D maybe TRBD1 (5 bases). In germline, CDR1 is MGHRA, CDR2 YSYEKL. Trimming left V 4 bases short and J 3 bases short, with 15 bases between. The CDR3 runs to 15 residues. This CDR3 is CASSLPWGRDTEAFF. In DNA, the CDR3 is TGCGCCAGCAGCCTCCCCTGGGGGAGGGACACTGAAGCTTTCTTT.

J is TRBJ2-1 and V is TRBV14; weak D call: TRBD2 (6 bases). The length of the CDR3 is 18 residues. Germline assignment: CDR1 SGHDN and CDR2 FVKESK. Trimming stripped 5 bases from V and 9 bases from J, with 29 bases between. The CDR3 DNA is TGTGCCAGCAGCACTCGGGGGACCTCCTCACGTCATTCCGCTGAGCAGTTCTTC. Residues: CASSTRGTSSRHSAEQFF.

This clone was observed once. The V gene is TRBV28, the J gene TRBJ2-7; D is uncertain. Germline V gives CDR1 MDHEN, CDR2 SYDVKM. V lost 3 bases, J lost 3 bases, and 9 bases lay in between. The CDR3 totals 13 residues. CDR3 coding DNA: TGTGCCAGCAGTTTCCTTGCCAGCTACGAGCAGTACTTC. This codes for CASSFLASYEQYF.

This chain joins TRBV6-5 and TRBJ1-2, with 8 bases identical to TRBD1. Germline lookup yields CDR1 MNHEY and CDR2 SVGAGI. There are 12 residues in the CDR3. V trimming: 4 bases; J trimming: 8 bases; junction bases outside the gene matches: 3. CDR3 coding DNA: TGTGCCAGCAGTTCAGGGGGCCAAGGCTACACCTTC. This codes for CASSSGGQGYTF.

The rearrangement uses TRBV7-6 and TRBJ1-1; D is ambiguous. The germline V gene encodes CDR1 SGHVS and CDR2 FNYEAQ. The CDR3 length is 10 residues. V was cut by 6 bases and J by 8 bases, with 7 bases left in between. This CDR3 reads CASSTLEAFF. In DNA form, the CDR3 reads TGTGCCAGCAGTACCCTAGAAGCTTTCTTT. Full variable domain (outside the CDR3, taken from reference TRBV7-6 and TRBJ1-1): GAGVSQSPRYKVTKRGQDVALRCDPISGHVSLYWYRQALGQGPEFLTYFNYEAQQDKSGLPNDRFSAERPEGSISTLTIQRTEQRDSAMYRCASSTLEAFFGQGTRLTVV.

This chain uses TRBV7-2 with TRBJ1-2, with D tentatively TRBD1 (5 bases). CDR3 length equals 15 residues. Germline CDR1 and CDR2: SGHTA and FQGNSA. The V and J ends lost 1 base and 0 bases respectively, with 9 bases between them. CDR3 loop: CASSLGSGSNYGYTF. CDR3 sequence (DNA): TGTGCCAGCAGCTTAGGGTCAGGGTCTAACTATGGCTACACCTTC. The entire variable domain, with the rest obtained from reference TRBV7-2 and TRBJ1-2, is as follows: GAGVSQSPSNKVTEKGKDVELRCDPISGHTALYWYRQSLGQGLEFLIYFQGNSAPDKSGLPSDRFSAERTGGSVSTLTIQRTQQEDSAVYLCASSLGSGSNYGYTFGSGTRLTVV.

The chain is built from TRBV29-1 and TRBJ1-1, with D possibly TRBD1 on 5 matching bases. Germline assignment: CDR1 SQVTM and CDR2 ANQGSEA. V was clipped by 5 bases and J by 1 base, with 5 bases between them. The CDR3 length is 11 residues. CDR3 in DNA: TGCAGCGTTACAGGGAACACTGAAGCTTTCTTT. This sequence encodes CSVTGNTEAFF.

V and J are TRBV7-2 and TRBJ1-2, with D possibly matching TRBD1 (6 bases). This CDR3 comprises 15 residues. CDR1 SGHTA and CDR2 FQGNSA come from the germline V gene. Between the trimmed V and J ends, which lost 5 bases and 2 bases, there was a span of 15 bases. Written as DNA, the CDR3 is TGTGCCAGCAGCCAGACCGACAGGTTAAACTATGGCTACACCTTC. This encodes CASSQTDRLNYGYTF. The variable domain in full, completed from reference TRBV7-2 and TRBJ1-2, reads GAGVSQSPSNKVTEKGKDVELRCDPISGHTALYWYRQSLGQGLEFLIYFQGNSAPDKSGLPSDRFSAERTGGSVSTLTIQRTQQEDSAVYLCASSQTDRLNYGYTFGSGTRLTVV.

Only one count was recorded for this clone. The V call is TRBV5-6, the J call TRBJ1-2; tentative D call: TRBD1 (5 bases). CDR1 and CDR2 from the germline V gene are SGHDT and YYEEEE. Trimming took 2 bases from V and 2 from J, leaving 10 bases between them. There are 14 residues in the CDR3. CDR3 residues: CASSFRVSNYGYTF. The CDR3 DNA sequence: TGTGCCAGCAGCTTCAGGGTCTCGAACTATGGCTACACCTTC. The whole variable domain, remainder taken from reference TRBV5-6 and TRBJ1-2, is DAGVTQSPTHLIKTRGQQVTLRCSPKSGHDTVSWYQQALGQGPQFIFQYYEEEERQRGNFPDRFSGHQFPNYSSELNVNALLLGDSALYLCASSFRVSNYGYTFGSGTRLTVV.

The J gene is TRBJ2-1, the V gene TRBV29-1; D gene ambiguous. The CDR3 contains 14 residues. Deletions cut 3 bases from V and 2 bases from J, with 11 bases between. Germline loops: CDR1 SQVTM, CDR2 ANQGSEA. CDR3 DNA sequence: TGCAGCGTTGACAGGCAGACCCCCTACAATGAGCAGTTCTTC. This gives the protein CSVDRQTPYNEQFF.

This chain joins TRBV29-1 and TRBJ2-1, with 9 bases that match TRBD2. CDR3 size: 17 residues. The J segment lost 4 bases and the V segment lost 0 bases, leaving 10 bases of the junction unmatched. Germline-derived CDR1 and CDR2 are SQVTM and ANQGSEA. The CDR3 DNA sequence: TGCAGCGTTGAAGATAGCCGCGGGACTAGCCTTTACAATGAGCAGTTCTTC. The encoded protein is CSVEDSRGTSLYNEQFF.

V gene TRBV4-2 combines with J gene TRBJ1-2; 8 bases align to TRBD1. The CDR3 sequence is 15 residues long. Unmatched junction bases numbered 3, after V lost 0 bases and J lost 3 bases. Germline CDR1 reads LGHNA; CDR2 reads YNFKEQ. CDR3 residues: CASSQDTGGDYGYTF. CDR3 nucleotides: TGTGCCAGCAGCCAAGATACAGGGGGAGACTATGGCTACACCTTC.

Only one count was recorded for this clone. The CDR3: CASRGGTEAFF. The CDR3 coding sequence is TGTGCCAGCAGGGGGGGGACTGAAGCTTTCTTT. The chain combines TRBV6-5 with TRBJ1-1; the D gene is possibly TRBD1 (5 bases). Germline-derived CDR1 and CDR2 are MNHEY and SVGAGI. This CDR3 has 11 residues. V was trimmed by 6 bases and J by 5 bases, leaving 7 bases between them.

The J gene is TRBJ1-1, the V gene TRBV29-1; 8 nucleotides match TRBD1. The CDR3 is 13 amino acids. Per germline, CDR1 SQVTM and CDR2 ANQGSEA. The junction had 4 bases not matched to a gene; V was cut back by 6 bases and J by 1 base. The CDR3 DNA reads TGCAGCGTAAAACAGGGGGGGAACACTGAAGCTTTCTTT. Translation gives CSVKQGGNTEAFF.

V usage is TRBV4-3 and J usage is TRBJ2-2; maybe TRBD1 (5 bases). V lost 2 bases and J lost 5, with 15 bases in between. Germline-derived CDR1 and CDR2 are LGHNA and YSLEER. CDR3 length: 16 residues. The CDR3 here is CASSQIIRQRTGELFF. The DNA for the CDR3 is TGCGCCAGCAGCCAAATCATCCGACAGAGGACCGGGGAGCTGTTTTTT.

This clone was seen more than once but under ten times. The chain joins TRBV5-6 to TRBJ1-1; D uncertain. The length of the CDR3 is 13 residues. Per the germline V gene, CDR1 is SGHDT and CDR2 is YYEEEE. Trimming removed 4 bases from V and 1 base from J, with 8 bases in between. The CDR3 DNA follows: TGTGCCAGCAGCCCAAGACAGAACACTGAAGCTTTCTTT. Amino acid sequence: CASSPRQNTEAFF.

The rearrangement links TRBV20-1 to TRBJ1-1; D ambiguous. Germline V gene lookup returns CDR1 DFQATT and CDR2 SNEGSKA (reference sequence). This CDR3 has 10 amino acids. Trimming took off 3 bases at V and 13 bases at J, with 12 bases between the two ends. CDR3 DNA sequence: TGCAGTGCTAGTTGGCAGGTCGGTTTCTTT. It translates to CSASWQVGFF.

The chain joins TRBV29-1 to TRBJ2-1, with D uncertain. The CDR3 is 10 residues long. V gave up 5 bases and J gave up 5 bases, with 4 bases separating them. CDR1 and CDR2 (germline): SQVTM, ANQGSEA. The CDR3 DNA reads TGCAGCGTTCCCGACAATGAGCAGTTCTTC. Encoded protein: CSVPDNEQFF.

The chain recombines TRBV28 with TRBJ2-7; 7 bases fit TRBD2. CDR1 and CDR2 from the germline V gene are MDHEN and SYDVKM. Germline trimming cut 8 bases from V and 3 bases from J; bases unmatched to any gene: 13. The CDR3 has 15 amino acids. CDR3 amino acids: CASATPGGPIYEQYV. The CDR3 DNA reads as TGTGCCAGCGCCACGCCGGGGGGTCCCATCTACGAGCAGTACGTC.

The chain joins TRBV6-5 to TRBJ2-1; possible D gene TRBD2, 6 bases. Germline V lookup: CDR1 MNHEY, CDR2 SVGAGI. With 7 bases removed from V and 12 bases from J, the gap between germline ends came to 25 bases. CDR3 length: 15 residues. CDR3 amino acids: CASNFGSTTPSAQFF. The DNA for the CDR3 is TGTGCCAGCAACTTCGGGAGTACTACCCCAAGCGCGCAGTTCTTC.